The clone carrying this T cell receptor (beta chain) was seen at least ten times. Its cognate antigen is unknown. This entry comes from a study of T cells in Graves' hyperthyroidism and ophthalmopathy. Overall study results and limits: The blood repertoire included most of the expanded thyroid clonotypes above 0.001.

Amplification yielded TCR beta CDR3 regions, with RNA transcripts as the source. In the first-round RT-PCR of the TCR CDR3, the HTBI primer set was used. Each CDR3 protein is one row after TCRdb ran MiXCR on the multiplex PCR reads. The table shows some 400,000 distinct CDR3 sequences, with 11% to 15% occurring only once. The CDR3 runs to 15 residues. Germline CDR1 is SGHTA and CDR2 is FQGNSA. J lost 4 bases, V lost 1 base, and 5 bases had no gene match. This TCR derives from a woman aged 55-70 years with Graves' hyperthyroidism. What was sequenced was blood. The rearrangement uses TRBV7-2 and TRBJ2-3; 7 bases map to TRBD1. This CDR3 is CASSLVVTGSDTQYF. CDR3 bases: TGTGCCAGCAGCTTAGTTGTGACAGGGTCAGATACGCAGTATTTT.